A selection of T cell receptor beta chains follows, all from one sample in a study of shared clonotypes between healthy human individuals. Measured with immunoSEQ multiplex PCR; TCRdb has only the in-frame clones, and not every one. The top ten hold around 12% of the sample, which has 450,000 to 650,000 clones, roughly 79% seen once. The sequencing sample was made of PBMCs. These receptor sequences come from a middle-aged woman in good health. Some clones in this sample may be carry-over from other donors' samples. CDR3s include the opening cysteine and the closing phenylalanine or tryptophan. D genes are given only for firm matches. Expanded clones get a size class; other rows say once, few or many, or leave the size out.

j_call: TRBJ2-7
v_call: TRBV25-1
d_call: TRBD2
clone_size: once
cdr3_nt: TGTGCCAGCAGTGGGCGAGCGGGAAGCTACGAGCAGTACTTC
cdr3_aa: CASSGRAGSYEQYF

j_call: TRBJ2-7
v_call: TRBV5-1
d_call: .
clone_size: .
cdr3_nt: TGTGCCAGCAGCTTGGTTGAGAGCTCCTACGAGCAGTACTTC
cdr3_aa: CASSLVESSYEQYF

j_call: TRBJ2-7
v_call: TRBV27
d_call: TRBD2
clone_size: once
cdr3_nt: TGTGCCAGCAGTTTCGCTAGCGGAAGCTCCTACGAGCAGTACTTC
cdr3_aa: CASSFASGSSYEQYF

j_call: TRBJ2-5
v_call: TRBV7-8
d_call: TRBD2
clone_size: .
cdr3_nt: TGTGCCAGCAGCTTAAGGACAGCGGGAGGGGAGACCCAGTACTTC
cdr3_aa: CASSLRTAGGETQYF

j_call: TRBJ2-1
v_call: TRBV7-9
d_call: TRBD1
clone_size: .
cdr3_nt: TGTGCCAGCAGCTTTACACAGGGGGTGGGTGAGCAGTTCTTC
cdr3_aa: CASSFTQGVGEQFF

j_call: TRBJ2-3
v_call: TRBV9
d_call: .
clone_size: .
cdr3_nt: TGTGCCAGCAGCGTAGGGGTCGGCACAGATACGCAGTATTTT
cdr3_aa: CASSVGVGTDTQYF

j_call: TRBJ2-3
v_call: TRBV28
d_call: .
clone_size: .
cdr3_nt: TGTGCCAGCAGTTACGGAGGGCCAGGCAGCACAGATACGCAGTATTTT
cdr3_aa: CASSYGGPGSTDTQYF

j_call: TRBJ2-7
v_call: TRBV7-9
d_call: TRBD1
clone_size: few
cdr3_nt: TGTGCCAGCAGCCCCATTCCCGGGACAGGGGACGAGCAGTACTTC
cdr3_aa: CASSPIPGTGDEQYF

j_call: TRBJ2-7
v_call: TRBV30
d_call: TRBD2
clone_size: .
cdr3_nt: TGTGCCTGGAGTAAGTTAGGACTAGCGGGACCCGAGCAGTACTTC
cdr3_aa: CAWSKLGLAGPEQYF

j_call: TRBJ1-2
v_call: TRBV28
d_call: TRBD1
clone_size: .
cdr3_nt: TGTGCCAGCAGTTTAGGGAGGACAGGTGGCGGCTACACCTTC
cdr3_aa: CASSLGRTGGGYTF

j_call: TRBJ2-7
v_call: TRBV30
d_call: .
clone_size: .
cdr3_nt: TGTGCCTGGAGTACGGAGAACTACGAGCAGTACTTC
cdr3_aa: CAWSTENYEQYF

j_call: TRBJ1-5
v_call: TRBV23-1
d_call: TRBD1
clone_size: .
cdr3_nt: TGCGCCAGCAGTCAATCGTCCAGCGGACAGGGGGCTCAGCCCCAGCATTTT
cdr3_aa: CASSQSSSGQGAQPQHF

j_call: TRBJ1-4
v_call: TRBV4-3
d_call: TRBD1
clone_size: once
cdr3_nt: TGCGCCAGCAGCCAAGAGATCGGACAGGGGTATGAAAAACTGTTTTTT
cdr3_aa: CASSQEIGQGYEKLFF

j_call: TRBJ1-5
v_call: TRBV4-2
d_call: .
clone_size: .
cdr3_nt: TGTGCCAGCAGCCAAGATGTATGGATTAGCAATCAGCCCCAGCATTTT
cdr3_aa: CASSQDVWISNQPQHF

j_call: TRBJ1-1
v_call: TRBV27
d_call: .
clone_size: once
cdr3_nt: TGTGCCAGCAGCTACCAGGGGTTCGGGACTGAAGCTTTCTTT
cdr3_aa: CASSYQGFGTEAFF

j_call: TRBJ1-5
v_call: TRBV28
d_call: .
clone_size: .
cdr3_nt: TGTGCCAGCAGTTCCGGGGGTGGCAATCAGCCCCAGCATTTT
cdr3_aa: CASSSGGGNQPQHF

j_call: TRBJ1-3
v_call: TRBV7-8
d_call: .
clone_size: .
cdr3_nt: TGTGCCAGCAGGAGCCGATCTGGAAACACCATATATTTT
cdr3_aa: CASRSRSGNTIYF

j_call: TRBJ1-3
v_call: TRBV7-3
d_call: .
clone_size: .
cdr3_nt: TGTGCCAGCAGCCCAGCCGGGGATGCGCCCATATATTTT
cdr3_aa: CASSPAGDAPIYF

j_call: TRBJ2-1
v_call: TRBV2
d_call: .
clone_size: .
cdr3_nt: TGTGCCAGCAGTGACAGGGGGGTCCGGCAGTTCTTC
cdr3_aa: CASSDRGVRQFF

j_call: TRBJ1-2
v_call: TRBV28
d_call: .
clone_size: .
cdr3_nt: TGTGCCAGCAGTTTAGGAGGGTCGGTATACGGCTACACCTTC
cdr3_aa: CASSLGGSVYGYTF

j_call: TRBJ2-2
v_call: TRBV6-5
d_call: TRBD1
clone_size: .
cdr3_nt: TGTGCCAGCAGGACAGGGAATGCCGGGGAGCTGTTTTTT
cdr3_aa: CASRTGNAGELFF

j_call: TRBJ2-7
v_call: TRBV27
d_call: .
clone_size: .
cdr3_nt: TGTGCCAGCAGTTTTAGGGCTAGCTATCAGTTTCCCGTCTACGAGCAGTACTTC
cdr3_aa: CASSFRASYQFPVYEQYF

j_call: TRBJ2-5
v_call: TRBV5-1
d_call: .
clone_size: .
cdr3_nt: TGCGCCAGCCAACGGCTTCCGGACCAAGAGACCCAGTACTTC
cdr3_aa: CASQRLPDQETQYF

j_call: TRBJ2-5
v_call: TRBV9
d_call: .
clone_size: .
cdr3_nt: TGTGCCAGCAGCGTGGGTGGGATGGGGGGAGAGACCCAGTACTTC
cdr3_aa: CASSVGGMGGETQYF

j_call: TRBJ2-1
v_call: TRBV9
d_call: .
clone_size: once
cdr3_nt: TGTGCCAGCAGCGTAGGGTCGGGCGTCGATGAGCAGTTCTTC
cdr3_aa: CASSVGSGVDEQFF

j_call: TRBJ2-2
v_call: TRBV11-1
d_call: .
clone_size: .
cdr3_nt: TGTGCCAGCAGCTTGGGGATAAACACCGGGGAGCTGTTTTTT
cdr3_aa: CASSLGINTGELFF